The 22 T cell receptor beta chains presented below share a single source sample, sequenced in a study of T cell repertoires in cytomegalovirus infection. TCRdb passed the reads through MiXCR, listing each CDR3 protein once. The table lists 650,000 to 900,000 distinct CDR3 sequences, around a third of them singletons. For these receptors, no antigen is known. The starting material was cultured CD8+ T cells from PBMCs, obtained from culture after CMV antigen stimulation. These receptor sequences come from a human donor in good health (CMV status not recorded). Some clones in this sample may be carry-over from other donors' samples.

J is TRBJ2-5 and V is TRBV6-2 or TRBV6-3; weak D call: TRBD1 (6 bases). Germline CDR1 reads MNHEY; CDR2 reads SVGEGT. The CDR3 has 12 residues. Trimming took 2 bases from V and 9 from J, leaving 10 bases between them. The CDR3 spells CASSYDRRAQYF. The CDR3, as DNA: TGTGCCAGCAGTTACGACAGGCGGGCCCAGTACTTC.

Regarding this clonotype: One end of the junction varies from germline; a read error may be responsible. The chain has TRBV12-3 or TRBV12-4 and TRBJ2-1; D call uncertain. There are 14 residues in the CDR3. In nucleotides, the CDR3 is TGTGCCAGCAGCTTCCTGGGCCCCTATAATGAGCAGTTCTTC. Encoded protein: CASSFLGPYNEQFF.

The rearrangement joins TRBV2 to TRBJ1-2, with D uncertain. Germline V lookup: CDR1 SNHLY, CDR2 FYNNEI. CDR3 length: 13 residues. Deletions cut 4 bases from V and 4 bases from J, with 10 bases between. CDR3 amino acids: CASSGREPYGYTF. As DNA, the CDR3 is TGTGCCAGCAGTGGCCGGGAGCCCTATGGCTACACCTTC.

In this sample, this clonotype turned up many times. V is TRBV12-3 or TRBV12-4 and J is TRBJ1-6; D perhaps matches TRBD1 (6 bases). This CDR3 has 13 residues. V gave up 6 bases and J gave up 5 bases, with 8 bases separating them. CDR3 protein: CASSWTDNSPLHF. The CDR3 coding sequence is TGTGCCAGCAGCTGGACAGATAATTCACCCCTCCACTTT.

The V gene is TRBV27, the J gene TRBJ1-2, with D perhaps TRBD1 (6 bases). Germline V gene data show CDR1 as MNHEY and CDR2 as SMNVEV (reference sequence). The CDR3 covers 15 residues. Trimming pared 5 bases from V and 8 bases from J, leaving 21 bases between. CDR3 protein: CASSVKKTGTSGYTF. DNA for the CDR3: TGTGCCAGCAGTGTGAAAAAAACAGGGACTAGCGGCTACACCTTC.

The chain uses TRBV3-1 and TRBJ1-1, with D maybe TRBD1 (5 bases). Looked up from germline, CDR1 is LGHDT and CDR2 is YNNKEL (reference sequence). This CDR3 spans 13 amino acids. Trimming removed 11 bases from V and 1 base from J, with 14 bases in between. Here the CDR3 DNA reads TGTGCCGCAAAGGACGGGGGGAACACTGAAGCTTTCTTT. Translation gives CAAKDGGNTEAFF.

This CDR3 reads CASSVGTVATNEKLFF. CDR3 DNA sequence: TGTGCCAGCAGCGTTGGGACAGTTGCAACTAATGAAAAACTGTTTTTT. J is TRBJ1-4 and V is TRBV7-9, with 7 bases fitting TRBD1. Germline CDR1 is SEHNR and CDR2 is FQNEAQ (reference sequence). After removal of 5 bases from V and 0 bases from J, the junction contained 6 bases not matched to a gene. The CDR3 covers 16 residues. The full variable domain, rest sourced from reference TRBV7-9 and TRBJ1-4, is DTGVSQNPRHKITKRGQNVTFRCDPISEHNRLYWYRQTLGQGPEFLTYFQNEAQLEKSRLLSDRFSAERPKGSFSTLEIQRTEQGDSAMYLCASSVGTVATNEKLFFGSGTQLSVL.

This clonotype was detected only a few times. The chain combines TRBV7-9 with TRBJ2-7; D gene uncertain. V gave up 3 bases and J gave up 3 bases, with 15 bases separating them. The CDR3 spans 15 residues. CDR1 is SEHNR and CDR2 is FQNEAQ in the germline V gene (reference sequence). The CDR3 DNA sequence: TGTGCCAGCAGCTTCCATTGGCAGTCGCGCTACGAGCAGTACTTC. This gives the protein CASSFHWQSRYEQYF.

This clonotype was recorded a few times. The chain is built from TRBV9 and TRBJ2-3; 7 bases align to TRBD2. J lost 0 bases, V lost 6 bases, and 4 bases had no gene match. The germline gives CDR1 SGDLS, CDR2 YYNGEE. The length of the CDR3 is 14 residues. CDR3 residues: CASKGRASTDTQYF. The CDR3 DNA follows: TGTGCCAGCAAAGGGAGGGCTAGCACAGATACGCAGTATTTT.

The sample holds a few counts of this clonotype. This sequence joins TRBV2 and TRBJ1-1; tentative D call: TRBD1 (6 bases). Deletions cut 7 bases from V and 7 bases from J, with 16 bases between. Per germline, CDR1 SNHLY and CDR2 FYNNEI. This CDR3 is 13 amino acids long. CDR3 amino acids: CASMRQGKDEAFF. The CDR3 DNA is TGTGCCAGCATGCGGCAGGGGAAGGATGAAGCTTTCTTT.

In this sample, this clonotype turned up many times. The chain employs TRBV7-2 and TRBJ1-4; D perhaps matches TRBD1 (6 bases). From germline, CDR1 is SGHTA and CDR2 FQGNSA. Trimming removed 4 bases at V and 8 bases at J, with 14 bases between. This CDR3 region has 14 residues. The CDR3 loop reads CASSSGEEREKLFF. CDR3 DNA: TGTGCCAGCAGCTCAGGGGAGGAGCGGGAAAAACTGTTTTTT.

The chain couples TRBV6-5 to TRBJ2-2, with D possibly being TRBD2 (5 bases). The CDR3 covers 14 residues. Trimming stripped 8 bases from V and 1 base from J, with 11 bases between. Germline V lookup: CDR1 MNHEY, CDR2 SVGAGI. This chain's CDR3 is CASGGLLNTGELFF. The DNA of the CDR3 is TGTGCCAGCGGAGGTTTATTGAACACCGGGGAGCTGTTTTTT.

J is TRBJ2-2 and V is TRBV6-2 or TRBV6-3, with D possibly matching TRBD2 (6 bases). Germline CDR1 reads MNHEY; CDR2 reads SVGEGT. Trimming took 2 bases from V and 5 from J, leaving 15 bases between them. This CDR3 region has 16 residues. CDR3 nucleotide sequence: TGTGCCAGCAGTTACCGCGATGCGGAGGGGACCGGGGAGCTGTTTTTT. Translation gives CASSYRDAEGTGELFF.

The table lists this clonotype with many counts. V and J are TRBV7-2 and TRBJ2-7, with 7 bases identical to TRBD2. The CDR3 length is 14 residues. CDR1 SGHTA and CDR2 FQGNSA come from the germline V gene. V lost 5 bases and J lost 4; bases outside the gene matches: 8. For the CDR3, the DNA is TGTGCCAGCAGCCCCACTCGCGGGGGATACGAGCAGTACTTC. Protein product: CASSPTRGGYEQYF.

This clonotype was seen more than once but under ten times. This chain connects TRBV5-4 to TRBJ1-4; 7 positions agree with TRBD1. This CDR3 is built from 17 residues. Unmatched junction bases numbered 16, after V lost 4 bases and J lost 7 bases. CDR1 is SGHNT and CDR2 is YYREEE in the germline V gene (reference sequence). The CDR3: CASSRGQISSSSEKLFF. CDR3 bases: TGTGCCAGCAGCCGGGGACAGATTTCATCTAGTTCTGAAAAACTGTTTTTT.

Notes on this clonotype: A junction end diverges from the germline sequence, so it may reflect a read error. V usage is TRBV5-1 and J usage is TRBJ1-2; D perhaps matches TRBD1 (6 bases). The CDR3 runs 16 residues. The germline gives CDR1 SGHRS, CDR2 YFSETQ. The CDR3 DNA reads TGCACCAGCAGCTTGGAGATAGGGGGTCAAGGCTATGGCTACACCTTC. Translation: CTSSLEIGGQGYGYTF.

Remarks on this clonotype: At one of its ends the junction is not consistent with the germline gene, which may arise from a read error. The chain couples TRBV12-3 or TRBV12-4 to TRBJ2-5; D is perhaps TRBD2 (6 bases). The CDR3 runs to 13 residues. The CDR3 region is CAGSPAGRETQYF. Here the CDR3 DNA reads TGTGCCGGCAGTCCGGCGGGACGGGAGACCCAGTACTTC.

This clonotype was observed at least ten times. CDR3: CASSLGQGASGANVLTF. CDR3 in DNA: TGTGCCAGCAGCTTGGGGCAGGGGGCGTCTGGGGCCAACGTCCTGACTTTC. The J gene is TRBJ2-6, the V gene TRBV5-4, with 8 bases lining up with TRBD1. The J segment lost 1 base and the V segment lost 0 bases, leaving 3 bases of the junction unmatched. The V gene's germline CDR1 is SGHNT and CDR2 YYREEE (reference sequence). CDR3 length: 17 residues.

The chain has TRBV2 and TRBJ2-7; TRBD1 agrees at 7 bases. CDR1 is SNHLY and CDR2 is FYNNEI in the germline V gene. The V gene end was trimmed by 3 bases and the J gene end by 4 bases; junction bases not matched to a gene: 6. This CDR3 region has 14 residues. CDR3 region: CASSDGGTEYEQYF. The CDR3, as DNA: TGTGCCAGCAGTGACGGTGGGACAGAGTACGAGCAGTACTTC.

The chain couples TRBV7-8 to TRBJ2-1; D is uncertain. Germline V lookup: CDR1 SGHVS, CDR2 FQNEAQ. This CDR3 is 12 amino acids long. Deletions cut 2 bases from V and 9 bases from J, with 8 bases between. CDR3 region: CASSLTRPEQFF. CDR3 DNA sequence: TGTGCCAGCAGCTTAACGAGACCTGAGCAGTTCTTC.

This clonotype was found a few times. This chain connects TRBV6-5 to TRBJ2-1; 8 nucleotides agree with TRBD2. The CDR3 spans 15 residues. Germline values: CDR1 MNHEY, CDR2 SVGAGI. The trim removed 7 bases at V and 1 base at J, leaving 6 bases unmatched. CDR3 DNA: TGTGCCAGCACCCCTAGCGGGCATTCCTACAATGAGCAGTTCTTC. Translating gives CASTPSGHSYNEQFF.

This clonotype has a handful of counts. This may come from a read error, since a much larger clone is one base off. The chain employs TRBV6-5 and TRBJ2-7, with 7 bases aligning to TRBD1. V was clipped by 4 bases and J by 0 bases; unmatched bases: 3. The CDR3 contains 14 residues. Germline V gene lookup returns CDR1 MNHEY and CDR2 SVGAGI. As DNA, the CDR3 is TGTGCCAGCAGTTTTGGGGACAGCTCCTACGAGCAGTACTTC. Protein: CASSFGDSSYEQYF.